This T cell receptor (beta chain) comes out of a study of T cells in Graves' hyperthyroidism and ophthalmopathy. Study-wide background: Once the initial diagnosis was made, peripheral blood was obtained before any treatment.

Study results and caveats: Ophthalmopathy and stable hyperthyroidism were told apart by a 13 V-J model. Model output signaled ophthalmopathy a median roughly 6.5 months ahead of onset. Appearing also in blood were most of the thyroid clonotypes expanded above 0.001.

V gave up 5 bases and J gave up 8 bases; unmatched junction bases: 14. This CDR3 has 15 amino acids. The germline gives CDR1 SGHDN, CDR2 FVKESK. This clonotype has only one observation. What it binds is not known. Researchers amplified the TCR beta CDR3 regions from RNA transcripts. The TCR CDR3 first-round RT-PCR relied on the HTBI primer set. TCRdb reprocessed the multiplex PCR reads via MiXCR and lists one record per CDR3 protein. The sample consists of about 560,000 distinct CDR3 sequences, approximately 16% of them appearing once. The V gene is TRBV14, the J gene TRBJ1-1; 7 nucleotides align to TRBD1. The receptor was isolated from a woman aged 18-29 years with Graves' hyperthyroidism. Sample: blood. The CDR3 spells CASSTPEGARPEAFF. In DNA form, the CDR3 reads TGTGCCAGCAGCACGCCCGAGGGGGCCCGACCCGAAGCTTTCTTT.